The sequence of this T cell receptor (beta chain) was determined in a study of cytomegalovirus exposure and HLA in healthy donors. Study-wide background: Falling in the Caucasian-associated ancestry cluster were 81% of about 400 genotyped donors.

The ends were cut back, 4 bases at V and 0 bases at J, with 14 bases in the middle. Germline CDR1 reads SGDLS; CDR2 reads YYNGEE. This CDR3 spans 16 amino acids. This PCR relied on a set of 60 Vbeta primers and 13 Jbeta primers. Profiled with immunoSEQ multiplex PCR; TCRdb holds only in-frame clones, not every one. Of about 160,000 clones listed, around 77% are singletons. The sample consisted of PBMCs. This receptor was obtained from a young woman in good health and CMV-seronegative. V gene TRBV9 combines with J gene TRBJ2-1; perhaps TRBD2 as D (5 bases). The CDR3 region has the DNA TGTGCCAGCAGCCCCCACGGGGTGGACTCCTACAATGAGCAGTTCTTC. It yields the protein CASSPHGVDSYNEQFF.